These T cell receptor beta chains were read from a single sample in a study of T-cell reconstitution after alpha-beta-depleted transplantation in children. Via MiXCR, TCRdb re-called the PCR reads, giving one row per CDR3 protein. The table lists some 140,000 distinct CDR3 sequences, roughly 10% of them singletons. The sequences come from PBMCs, mostly from graft donor cells, collected 180 days after TCRalphabeta/CD19-depleted stem cell transplant. Source of these receptors: a girl under three years old who had a stem cell transplant for combined immunodeficiency, so the T cells may come from the graft donor. CDR3s include the opening cysteine and the closing phenylalanine or tryptophan. The D gene is left open where the match is weak. Clone size is stated in some rows and not others, as once, few, many or a class when expanded.

V	D	J	size	DNA	CDR3
TRBV12-3/TRBV12-4	.	TRBJ1-1	.	TGTGCCAGCAGTCCTGGGTACGGAAACACTGAAGCTTTCTTT	CASSPGYGNTEAFF
TRBV20-1	.	TRBJ2-7	many	TGCAGTGCAAGGGACGGCTACGAGCAGTACTTC	CSARDGYEQYF
TRBV12-3/TRBV12-4	.	TRBJ2-3	.	TGTGCCAGCAGTTTAGGGGACTTAACAGATACGCAGTATTTT	CASSLGDLTDTQYF
TRBV24-1	.	TRBJ2-1	many	TGTGCCACCAGTGAACCTTCCATGACAGGTAATGAGCAGTTCTTC	CATSEPSMTGNEQFF
TRBV19	TRBD1	TRBJ1-2	few	TGTGCCAGCAGGGGGGCGCAGGGCTATGGCTACACCTTC	CASRGAQGYGYTF
TRBV7-3	.	TRBJ2-2	few	TGTGCCAGCAGCTTAGGAGGGAAAGCCGGGGAGCTGTTTTTT	CASSLGGKAGELFF
TRBV12-3/TRBV12-4	TRBD1	TRBJ2-2	few	TGTGCCAGCAGTCTGGGACAGGGGAGAACCGGGGAGCTGTTTTTT	CASSLGQGRTGELFF
TRBV12-3/TRBV12-4	.	TRBJ2-7	.	TGTGCCAGCAGTTTGTGGCACCACGAGCAGTACTTC	CASSLWHHEQYF
TRBV27	TRBD1	TRBJ2-7	.	TGTGCCAGCAGTTTTGGACAGGGCTTAACCTACGAGCAGTACTTC	CASSFGQGLTYEQYF
TRBV20-1	.	TRBJ2-1	.	TGCAGTGCCCATATGGGGCTAGCAACCCAAGTCTACAATGAGCAGTTCTTC	CSAHMGLATQVYNEQFF
TRBV12-3/TRBV12-4	TRBD2	TRBJ2-7	.	TGTGCCAGCAGTTTAGGGTGGGGGGGCTCCTACGAGCAGTACTTC	CASSLGWGGSYEQYF
TRBV9	.	TRBJ1-3	few	TGTGCCAGCAGCGGACCAGGGGCTACACTAAACACCATATATTTT	CASSGPGATLNTIYF
TRBV18	.	TRBJ2-5	.	TGTGCCAGCTCACCAGAGCAGGGCAAGGAGACCCAGTACTTC	CASSPEQGKETQYF
TRBV18	TRBD1	TRBJ2-5	.	TGTGCCAGCTCACCTGACAGGGGCCTGCAAGAGACCCAGTACTTC	CASSPDRGLQETQYF
TRBV5-1	.	TRBJ2-2	.	TGCGCCAGCAGCTGGGATCTAGTAAAAACAACCGGGGAGCTGTTTTTT	CASSWDLVKTTGELFF
TRBV15	.	TRBJ2-7	few	TGTGCCACCAGCGGCCAGCTGGGGGGGCGTATGAGCTCCTACGAGCAGTACTTC	CATSGQLGGRMSSYEQYF
TRBV7-2	.	TRBJ2-1	.	TGTGCCAGCAGCTTAGTCCAGGGACATGAGCAGTTCTTC	CASSLVQGHEQFF
TRBV20-1	.	TRBJ1-1	many	TGCAGTGCTAGGGGGGGGATTGAAGCTTTCTTT	CSARGGIEAFF
TRBV4-2	TRBD1	TRBJ2-1	.	TGTGCCAGCAGCCAAGGATACGGGGACAGCCACAATGAGCAGTTCTTC	CASSQGYGDSHNEQFF
TRBV10-3	.	TRBJ2-5	.	TGTGCCATCATCGGCCACTTCCAAGAGACCCAGTACTTC	CAIIGHFQETQYF